This T cell receptor beta chain stems from a study of siplizumab effects on memory and regulatory T cells. TCR templates numbering 90,000 to 100,000 were assayed per sample. The table came from immunoSEQ multiplex PCR; TCRdb's copy has only in-frame clones and leaves some out. The sample yields approximately 84,000 clones, more than 85% seen once. Points on this clone: The antigen is undetermined.

Germline V gives CDR1 SGHTA, CDR2 FQGNSA. The CDR3 totals 13 residues. V lost 5 bases, J lost 6 bases, and 11 bases lay in between. Findings and caveats of the study: In controls, roughly 25% of mappable alloreactive CD4+ clones were Treg-derived on average, versus around 70% with siplizumab. Apparently key alloresponse contributors, naive T cells also seemed more diverse than memory cells.

The sample taken for sequencing was CD8+ T cells sorted from blood. The clonotype comes from a human donor in good health. The rearrangement joins TRBV7-2 to TRBJ2-1, with a tentative D call TRBD1 (6 bases). For the CDR3, the DNA is TGTGCCAGCAGCGCGGACAGCTTCAATGAGCAGTTCTTC. Translated: CASSADSFNEQFF.